What follows describes a single T cell receptor (beta chain). Germline is not matched at one junction end, which may reflect a read error. The data originate from a study of prognosis after radiotherapy for stage I lung cancer. The CDR3 is 13 amino acids. Germline V CDR1 and CDR2: MNHEY, SMNVEV (reference sequence). Genomic DNA provided the template from which TCR beta CDR3 was amplified by two-round multiplex PCR. Amplification in first-round PCR relied on primers specific to each TRBV and TRBJ gene. TCRdb independently ran MiXCR on the multiplex PCR reads; one entry per CDR3 protein. The table shows about 36,000 distinct CDR3 sequences, with nearly 35% occurring only once.

The specimen comprised PBMCs, sampled before or after stereotactic body radiation therapy (not recorded which). The chain has TRBV27 and TRBJ2-7, with 7 bases lining up with TRBD1. The receptor comes from a donor of 50 years or more with non-small cell lung cancer. Written as DNA, the CDR3 is TGTGTCAGCAGTTTAGGGGGCGGGTACGAGCAGTACTTC. This codes for CVSSLGGGYEQYF.